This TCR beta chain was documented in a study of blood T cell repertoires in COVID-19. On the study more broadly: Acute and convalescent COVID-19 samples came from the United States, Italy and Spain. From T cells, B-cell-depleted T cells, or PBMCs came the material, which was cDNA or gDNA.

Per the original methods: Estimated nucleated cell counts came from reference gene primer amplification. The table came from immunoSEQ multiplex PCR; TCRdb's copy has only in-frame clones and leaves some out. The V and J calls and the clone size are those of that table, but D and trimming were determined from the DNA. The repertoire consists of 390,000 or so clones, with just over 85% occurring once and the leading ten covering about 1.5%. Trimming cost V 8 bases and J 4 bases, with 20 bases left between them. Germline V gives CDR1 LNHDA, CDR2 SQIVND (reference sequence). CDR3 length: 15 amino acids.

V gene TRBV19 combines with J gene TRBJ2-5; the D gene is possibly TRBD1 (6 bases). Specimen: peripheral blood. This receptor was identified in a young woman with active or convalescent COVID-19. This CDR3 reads CASQRRGFGIETQYF. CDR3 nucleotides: TGTGCCAGTCAAAGAAGGGGGTTCGGGATAGAGACCCAGTACTTC.